Listed here is a single TCR beta chain. Its antigen is as yet unknown. The data belong to a study of tumor and adjacent non-tumor tissue in lung cancer. General observations from the study: Top 100 clones took a larger repertoire share in normal lung.

The CDR3 consists of 13 residues. V lost 7 bases to trimming and J lost 7 bases; unmatched junction nucleotides: 5. Looked up from germline, CDR1 is SQVTM and CDR2 is ANQGSEA. A modified ARM-PCR protocol with three rounds of nested PCR amplified TCRbeta. TCRdb passed the multiplex PCR reads through MiXCR, listing each CDR3 protein once. The sample carries tens of thousands of distinct CDR3 sequences, over 70% recorded once. No cell sorting was done before RNA was extracted from the tissue. Sequenced sample: lung tumor tissue. The V call is TRBV29-1, the J call TRBJ2-2, with 11 bases matching TRBD1. This TCR was recovered from a woman between 45 and 60 years old with non-small cell lung cancer. CDR3 protein: CSGGQGDIGELFF. In nucleotides, the CDR3 is TGCAGCGGGGGACAGGGGGATATCGGGGAGCTGTTTTTT.